This entry describes one TCR beta chain. This sample is drawn from a study of identical twins. The J segment lost 6 bases and the V segment lost 3 bases, leaving 10 bases of the junction unmatched. The length of the CDR3 is 17 residues. Germline lookup yields CDR1 SEHNR and CDR2 FQNEAQ (reference sequence). Unique molecular identifiers were present on the cDNA, and a universal primer site came from template switching. MiXCR, run by TCRdb on the 5' RACE reads, gives a single entry per CDR3 protein. The data contain 1.5 million or so distinct CDR3 sequences, under 35% of them seen just once; the ten biggest clones take up about 0.27%.

Sequencing was performed on cord blood. J is TRBJ2-1 and V is TRBV7-9; TRBD2 agrees at 11 bases. The sequence came from a newborn girl in good health. Here the CDR3 reads CASSFPNLAGGLNEQFF. Written as DNA, the CDR3 is TGTGCCAGCAGCTTCCCAAATCTAGCGGGGGGCCTCAATGAGCAGTTCTTC.